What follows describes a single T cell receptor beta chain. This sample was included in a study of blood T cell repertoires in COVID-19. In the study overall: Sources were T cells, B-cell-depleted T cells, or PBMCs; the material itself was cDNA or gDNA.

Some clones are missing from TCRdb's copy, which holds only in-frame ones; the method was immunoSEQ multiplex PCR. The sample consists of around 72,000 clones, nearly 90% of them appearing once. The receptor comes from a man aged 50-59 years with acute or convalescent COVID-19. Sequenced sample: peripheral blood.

This CDR3 reads CASSLGEGWDSNQPQHF. As DNA, the CDR3 is TGTGCCAGCAGCTTAGGGGAGGGTTGGGACAGCAATCAGCCCCAGCATTTT. V gene TRBV7-9 combines with J gene TRBJ1-5; TRBD1 is a possible D gene (5 bases). The CDR3 length is 17 residues. Trimming pared 1 base from V and 1 base from J, leaving 14 bases between. The germline V gene encodes CDR1 SEHNR and CDR2 FQNEAQ (reference sequence).